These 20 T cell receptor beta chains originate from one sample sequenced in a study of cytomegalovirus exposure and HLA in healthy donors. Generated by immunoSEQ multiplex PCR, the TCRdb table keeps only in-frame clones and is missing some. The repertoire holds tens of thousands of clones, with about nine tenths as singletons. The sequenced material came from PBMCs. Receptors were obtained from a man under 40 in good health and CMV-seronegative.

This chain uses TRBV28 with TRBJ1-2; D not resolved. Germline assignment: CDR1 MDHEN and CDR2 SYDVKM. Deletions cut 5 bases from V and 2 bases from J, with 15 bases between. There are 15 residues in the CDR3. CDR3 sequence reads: CASSDPSRPNYGYTF. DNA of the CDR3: TGTGCCAGCAGTGACCCCTCGAGGCCGAACTATGGCTACACCTTC.

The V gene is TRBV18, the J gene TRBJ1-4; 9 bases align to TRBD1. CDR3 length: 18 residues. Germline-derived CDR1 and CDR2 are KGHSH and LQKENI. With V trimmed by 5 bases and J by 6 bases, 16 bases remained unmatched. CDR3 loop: CASSTGQGVRGPDEKLFF. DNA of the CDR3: TGTGCCAGCTCAACGGGACAGGGTGTCCGGGGACCGGATGAAAAACTGTTTTTT.

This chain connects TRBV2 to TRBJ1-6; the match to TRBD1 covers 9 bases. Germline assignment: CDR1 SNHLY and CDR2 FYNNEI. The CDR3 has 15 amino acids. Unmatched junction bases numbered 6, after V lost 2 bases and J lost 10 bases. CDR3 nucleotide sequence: TGTGCCAGCAGTGAATTGGGACAGGGTGGATCACCCCTCCACTTT. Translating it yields CASSELGQGGSPLHF. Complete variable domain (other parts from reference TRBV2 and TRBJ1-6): EPEVTQTPSHQVTQMGQEVILRCVPISNHLYFYWYRQILGQKVEFLVSFYNNEISEKSEIFDDQFSVERPDGSNFTLKIRSTKLEDSAMYFCASSELGQGGSPLHFGNGTRLTVT.

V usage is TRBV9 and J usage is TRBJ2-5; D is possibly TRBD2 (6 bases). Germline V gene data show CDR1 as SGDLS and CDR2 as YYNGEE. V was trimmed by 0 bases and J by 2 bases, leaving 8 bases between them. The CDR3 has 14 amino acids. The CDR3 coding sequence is TGTGCCAGCAGCGTAGGCGGGATACAAGAGACCCAGTACTTC. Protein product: CASSVGGIQETQYF. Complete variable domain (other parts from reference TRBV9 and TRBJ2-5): DSGVTQTPKHLITATGQRVTLRCSPRSGDLSVYWYQQSLDQGLQFLIQYYNGEERAKGNILERFSAQQFPDLHSELNLSSLELGDSALYFCASSVGGIQETQYFGPGTRLLVL.

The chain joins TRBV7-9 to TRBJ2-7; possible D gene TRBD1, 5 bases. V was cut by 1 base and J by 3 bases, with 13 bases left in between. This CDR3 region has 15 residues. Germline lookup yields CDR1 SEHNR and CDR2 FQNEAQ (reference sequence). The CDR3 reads CASSLVQGSGYEQYF. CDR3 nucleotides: TGTGCCAGCAGCTTAGTCCAGGGATCTGGCTACGAGCAGTACTTC.

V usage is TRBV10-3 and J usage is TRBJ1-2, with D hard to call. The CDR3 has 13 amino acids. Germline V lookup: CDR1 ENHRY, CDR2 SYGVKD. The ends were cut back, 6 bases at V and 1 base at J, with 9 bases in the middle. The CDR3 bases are TGTGCCATCAGATTACAGATTAACTATGGCTACACCTTC. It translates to CAIRLQINYGYTF.

The CDR3 region is CASSSNQGSGLFSTDTQYF. CDR3 DNA sequence: TGTGCCAGCAGTTCGAACCAGGGGTCCGGGCTTTTTAGCACAGATACGCAGTATTTT. The rearrangement joins TRBV27 to TRBJ2-3; D possibly corresponds to TRBD1 (6 bases). The V gene's germline CDR1 is MNHEY and CDR2 SMNVEV (reference sequence). With 4 bases removed from V and 0 bases from J, the gap between germline ends came to 23 bases. This CDR3 contains 19 residues.

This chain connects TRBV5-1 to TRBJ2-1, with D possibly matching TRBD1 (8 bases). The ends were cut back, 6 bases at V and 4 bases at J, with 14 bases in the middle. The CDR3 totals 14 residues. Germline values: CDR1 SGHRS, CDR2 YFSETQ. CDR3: CASKGQGLYNEQFF. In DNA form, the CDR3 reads TGCGCCAGCAAAGGACAGGGACTATACAATGAGCAGTTCTTC.

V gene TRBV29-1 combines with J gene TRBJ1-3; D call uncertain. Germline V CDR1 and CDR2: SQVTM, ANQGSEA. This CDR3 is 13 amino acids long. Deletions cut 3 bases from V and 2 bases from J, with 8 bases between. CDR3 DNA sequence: TGCAGCGTTGATGGAGGGACTGGAAACACCATATATTTT. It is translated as CSVDGGTGNTIYF.

The CDR3 spells CASTPVFGVNEQYF. The CDR3 DNA reads as TGTGCCAGTACCCCGGTATTCGGGGTTAACGAGCAGTACTTC. This chain uses TRBV19 with TRBJ2-7; maybe TRBD2 (5 bases). This CDR3 region has 14 residues. Germline assignment: CDR1 LNHDA and CDR2 SQIVND (reference sequence). The V and J ends lost 7 bases and 5 bases respectively, with 18 bases between them.

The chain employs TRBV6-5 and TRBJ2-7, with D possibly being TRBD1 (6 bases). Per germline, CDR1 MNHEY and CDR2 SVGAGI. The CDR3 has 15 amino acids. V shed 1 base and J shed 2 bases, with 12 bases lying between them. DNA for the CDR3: TGTGCCAGCAGTTACTATGCCGGACAGACCTACGAGCAGTACTTC. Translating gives CASSYYAGQTYEQYF.

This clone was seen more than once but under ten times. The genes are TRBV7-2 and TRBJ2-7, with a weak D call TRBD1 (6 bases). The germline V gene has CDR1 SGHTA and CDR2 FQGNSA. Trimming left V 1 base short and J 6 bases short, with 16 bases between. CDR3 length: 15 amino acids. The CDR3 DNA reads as TGTGCCAGCAGCTTAGTTCAGGGGAAGAGTAGCGAGCAGTACTTC. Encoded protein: CASSLVQGKSSEQYF.

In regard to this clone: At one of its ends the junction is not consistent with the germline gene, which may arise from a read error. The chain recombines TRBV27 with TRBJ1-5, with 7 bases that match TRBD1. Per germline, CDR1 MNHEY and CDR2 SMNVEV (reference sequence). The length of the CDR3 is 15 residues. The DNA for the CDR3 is TGTGCCAGCAGTTTATTGGGACAGCAATATCAGCGCCAGCATTTT. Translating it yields CASSLLGQQYQRQHF.

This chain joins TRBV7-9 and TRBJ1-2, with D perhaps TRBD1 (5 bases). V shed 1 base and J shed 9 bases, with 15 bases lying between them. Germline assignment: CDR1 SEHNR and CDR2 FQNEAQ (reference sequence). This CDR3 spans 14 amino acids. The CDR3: CASSLVVQDRSYTF. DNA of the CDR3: TGTGCCAGCAGCTTAGTTGTACAGGATAGGAGCTACACCTTC.

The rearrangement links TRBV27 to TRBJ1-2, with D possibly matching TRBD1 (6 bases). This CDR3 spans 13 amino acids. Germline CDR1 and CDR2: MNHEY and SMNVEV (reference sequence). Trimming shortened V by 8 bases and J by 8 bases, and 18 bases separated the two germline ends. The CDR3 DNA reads TGTGCCAGCCGCTTCGCGGGGGCTGAGGGCTACACCTTC. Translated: CASRFAGAEGYTF.

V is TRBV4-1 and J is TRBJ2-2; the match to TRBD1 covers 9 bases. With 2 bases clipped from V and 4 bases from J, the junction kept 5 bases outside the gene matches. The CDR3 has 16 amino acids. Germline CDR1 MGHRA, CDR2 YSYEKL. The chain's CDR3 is CASSQPRTGVTGELFF. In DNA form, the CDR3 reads TGCGCCAGCAGCCAACCCAGGACAGGGGTCACCGGGGAGCTGTTTTTT.

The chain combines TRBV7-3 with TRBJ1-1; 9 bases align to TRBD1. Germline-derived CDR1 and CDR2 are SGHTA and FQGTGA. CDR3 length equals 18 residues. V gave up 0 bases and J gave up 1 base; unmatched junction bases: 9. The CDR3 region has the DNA TGTGCCAGCAGCTTAACCCCCCAGTCGGGACAGGGGAACACTGAAGCTTTCTTT. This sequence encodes CASSLTPQSGQGNTEAFF.

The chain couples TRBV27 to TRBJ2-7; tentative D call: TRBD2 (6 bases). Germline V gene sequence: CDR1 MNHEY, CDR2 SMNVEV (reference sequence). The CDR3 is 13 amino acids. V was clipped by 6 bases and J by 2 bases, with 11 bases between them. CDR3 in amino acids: CASRSGLAYEQYF. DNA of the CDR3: TGTGCCAGCAGGTCGGGACTCGCCTACGAGCAGTACTTC.

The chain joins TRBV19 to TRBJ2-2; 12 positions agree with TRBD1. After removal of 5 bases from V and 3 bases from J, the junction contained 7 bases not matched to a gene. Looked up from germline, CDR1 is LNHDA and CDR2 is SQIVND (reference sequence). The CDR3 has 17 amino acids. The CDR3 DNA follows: TGTGCCAGTAGTGCGGGACAGGGGGCAGGAGACACCGGGGAGCTGTTTTTT. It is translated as CASSAGQGAGDTGELFF.

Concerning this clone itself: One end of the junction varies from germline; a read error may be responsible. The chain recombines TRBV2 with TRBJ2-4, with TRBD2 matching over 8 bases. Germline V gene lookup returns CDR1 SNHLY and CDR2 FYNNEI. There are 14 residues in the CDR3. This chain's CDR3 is CASRELSGTEGGDF. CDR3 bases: TGTGCCAGCAGAGAACTTAGCGGGACCGAAGGGGGGGACTTC.